These T cell receptor beta chains were read from a single sample in a study of response to subunit inactivated influenza vaccine. TCRdb passed the RT-PCR reads through MiXCR, listing each CDR3 protein once. This sample has 600,000 to 700,000 distinct CDR3 sequences; approximately 14% occur once, and the top ten carry 6.5% to 8%. This material consisted of PBMCs from blood, taken 14 to 15 days before vaccination. Receptors originate from a man between 50 and 59 years old who received an inactivated influenza vaccine. The CDR3 runs from the conserved cysteine through the conserved F or W. Fields, in order: clone size, J gene, D gene, V gene, CDR3 DNA, CDR3 protein. D genes are given only for firm matches. A clone size is listed for some rows: how often the clone was seen (once, few, many), or a class if it is expanded.

many	TRBJ2-3	TRBD2	TRBV9	TGTGCCAGCAGGGGGGGGGCAGATACGCAGTATTTT	CASRGGADTQYF
few	TRBJ2-7	NA	TRBV12-3/TRBV12-4	TGTGCCAGCAGTCGCGCCGCCGGACTGAGAAACGAGCAGTACTTC	CASSRAAGLRNEQYF
few	TRBJ2-2	NA	TRBV29-1	TGCAGCGTTGAAGATCGACGGTTCGGCAACACCGGGGAGCTGTTTTTT	CSVEDRRFGNTGELFF
few	TRBJ2-3	NA	TRBV30	TGTGCCTGTGCTCGAGGATGGGTAGATACGCAGTATTTT	CACARGWVDTQYF
many	TRBJ2-7	NA	TRBV20-1	TGCAGTGCTGAAGAAATAGCGGCGGCGGACTACGAGCAGTACTTC	CSAEEIAAADYEQYF
few	TRBJ1-4	NA	TRBV10-3	TGTGCCATCAGTGACCAGGTTGGGGGCGCCAATGAAAAACTGTTTTTT	CAISDQVGGANEKLFF
NA	TRBJ2-4	TRBD1	TRBV15	TGTGCCACCAGCCCAGGGACAGGGAAAAAAAACATTCAGTACTTC	CATSPGTGKKNIQYF
NA	TRBJ2-5	NA	TRBV20-1	TGCAGTGCTAGAGATGGGGCCAGGGTGGAAGAGACCCAGTACTTC	CSARDGARVEETQYF
few	TRBJ1-2	NA	TRBV9	TGTGCCAGCAGCGCCGCGACAACGAACTATGGCTACACCTTC	CASSAATTNYGYTF
few	TRBJ2-7	NA	TRBV10-3	TGTGCCATCAGTGAGTCGGTCCATCCTGGGGAGCAGTACTTC	CAISESVHPGEQYF
once	TRBJ2-5	TRBD2	TRBV20-1	TGCAGTGCTAGCCCGACTAGCGGGGTGGAGACCCAGTACTTC	CSASPTSGVETQYF
NA	TRBJ2-2	TRBD2	TRBV29-1	TGCAGCGTAGGAGGACTAGCGGGAGGGCCTACCACCGGGGAGCTGTTTTTT	CSVGGLAGGPTTGELFF